This TCR beta chain was sequenced in a study of shared T cell receptors in the human thymus (dated by TCRdb to the early 2020s). At the level of the whole study: The study examined how the human thymus generates shared, self-reactive T-cell receptor alpha chains.

Concerning this clone itself: Its antigen is not yet known. Mismatch with germline at one junction end may stem from a read error.

CDR1 MNHNS and CDR2 SASEGT are derived from the germline V gene. Counted from cysteine to phenylalanine, this CDR3 has 14 amino acids. The read is trimmed to its CDR3 DNA, 42 bases read in frame from base 1. The receptor library was made with the immunoSEQ multiplex PCR assay. This is the immuneACCESS table as TCRdb keeps it, with only in-frame sequences that have V and J called. A part of the clones is gone; compared with another copy, unresolved V genes explain less than half, and the rest is unexplained. The sample table lists 600,000 to 900,000 clones, roughly 85% of them with a count of one. Roughly 0.01% of the sample is taken by the ten largest. This sample also appeared in a second study, on human thymus T cells. As the second study states: Immunologically healthy infants undergoing open corrective cardiac surgery for congenital heart defects in Finland were used as donors. Thymus tissue was obtained as surgical resects removed during corrective cardiac surgery. V and J gene segment usage appeared biased in both thymic and peripheral blood repertoires. The related research reported highly overlapping thymic TCR repertoires among unrelated individuals. The study characterized TCR alpha and beta repertoires from about 8 infant thymus samples and four related peripheral blood samples. Donor ages ranged from about 6 to 244 days, and the cohort comprised six or seven male and two female infants. Thymocytes were released mechanically from tissue and stored at -70 °C as pellets of roughly 8.5-32 million cells. Genomic DNA was extracted from frozen cell pellets with a QIAsymphony instrument. TCRB and TCRAD loci were amplified from a standardized quantity of quality-controlled genomic DNA using the immunoSEQ multiplex PCR assay. The amplicons spanned the V(D)J region and were long enough to cover the CDR3 and allow V and J genes to be identified. Through the commercial immunoSEQ service, the amplicons were sequenced on an Illumina platform. Primer bias and sequencing errors were corrected as previously described, and TCRAD and TCRB were defined on the basis of the IMGT database. Analysis of the repertoires was done with immunoSEQ Analyzer 3.0 and VDJTools and included basic statistics, V/J segment usage, diversity estimates, rarefaction and pairwise overlap. Diversity was estimated using the Chao1, ChaoE, Efron-Thisted, Shannon and inverse Simpson indices, and was also estimated on datasets down-sampled to the size of the smallest sample. For repertoire overlap, CDR3 nucleotide sequence, V gene and J gene had to match strictly, and clustering was done by Jaccard-based multidimensional scaling. On average, thymus samples gave around 810,000 unique TCRB clonotypes, whereas blood samples gave roughly 84,000.

The chain employs TRBV6-1 and TRBJ2-5; 6 matching bases give a weak D call of TRBD2. The sequence was collected from a girl under three years old with a congenital heart defect. Donor details come from another sample of the same person, matched by shared clones. Sample: thymocytes. CDR3 region: CASSESPLRRGYDF. The nucleotide sequence is given as TGTGCCAGCAGTGAATCTCCCCTCAGGCGGGGCTACGACTTC.